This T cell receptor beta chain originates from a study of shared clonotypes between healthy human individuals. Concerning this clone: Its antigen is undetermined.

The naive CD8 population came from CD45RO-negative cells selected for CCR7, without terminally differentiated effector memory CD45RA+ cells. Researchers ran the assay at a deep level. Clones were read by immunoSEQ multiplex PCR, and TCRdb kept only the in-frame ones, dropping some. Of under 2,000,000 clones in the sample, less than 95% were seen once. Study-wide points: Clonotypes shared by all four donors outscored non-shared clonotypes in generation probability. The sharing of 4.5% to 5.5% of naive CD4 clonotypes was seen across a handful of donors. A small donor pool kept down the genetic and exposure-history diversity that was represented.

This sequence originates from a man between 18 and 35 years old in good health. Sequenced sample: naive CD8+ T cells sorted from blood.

In DNA, the CDR3 is TGTGCCAGCAGCCCGTCTGGGGGGAATGCTTTCTTT. Translated: CASSPSGGNAFF. The V gene is TRBV28, the J gene TRBJ1-1; TRBD1 might be the D (5 bases). The CDR3 runs to 12 residues. Per germline, CDR1 MDHEN and CDR2 SYDVKM. V lost 6 bases, J lost 11 bases, and 16 bases lay in between. Together with reference TRBV28 and TRBJ1-1, the CDR3 gives the full variable domain: DVKVTQSSRYLVKRTGEKVFLECVQDMDHENMFWYRQDPGLGLRLIYFSYDVKMKEKGDIPEGYSVSREKKERFSLILESASTNQTSMYLCASSPSGGNAFFGQGTRLTVV.